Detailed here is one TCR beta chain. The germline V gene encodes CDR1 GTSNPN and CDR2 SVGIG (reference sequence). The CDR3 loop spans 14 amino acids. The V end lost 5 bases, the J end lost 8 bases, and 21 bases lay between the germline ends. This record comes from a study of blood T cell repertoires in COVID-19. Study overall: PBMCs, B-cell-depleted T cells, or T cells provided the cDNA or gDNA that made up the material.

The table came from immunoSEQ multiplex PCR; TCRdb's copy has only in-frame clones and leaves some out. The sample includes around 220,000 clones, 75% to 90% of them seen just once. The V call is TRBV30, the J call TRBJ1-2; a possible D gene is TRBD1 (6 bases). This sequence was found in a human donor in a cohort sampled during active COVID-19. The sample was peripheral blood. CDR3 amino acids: CAWGLRDTALGYTF. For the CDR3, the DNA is TGTGCCTGGGGCCTTCGGGACACCGCTCTGGGCTACACCTTC.